The present TCR beta chain was sequenced within a study of cytomegalovirus exposure and HLA in healthy donors. The donors were healthy bone marrow donors. Germline V gene lookup returns CDR1 SGHDT and CDR2 YYEEEE. This CDR3 has 14 amino acids. Trimming took off 1 base at V and 3 bases at J, with 11 bases between the two ends. PCR was performed using 60 Vbeta and 13 Jbeta primers. Some clones are missing from TCRdb's copy, which holds only in-frame ones; the method was immunoSEQ multiplex PCR. The sample records about 170,000 clones, approximately 73% being singletons. The chain recombines TRBV5-6 with TRBJ2-7, with a weak D call TRBD2 (5 bases). The sample comprised PBMCs. The TCR originated in a woman aged 18 to 35 in good health and CMV-seropositive. The CDR3 reads CASSLTTGSYEQYF. The CDR3 nucleotides read TGTGCCAGCAGCTTGACCACGGGGAGCTACGAGCAGTACTTC.